This TCR beta chain was captured by sequencing in a study of blood T cell repertoires in COVID-19. Overall study: Material from acute and convalescent COVID-19 was sourced from the United States, Italy and Spain. PBMCs, B-cell-depleted T cells, or T cells were the source of the cDNA or gDNA that made up the material.

Method: immunoSEQ multiplex PCR; TCRdb's copy keeps in-frame clones and lacks some. The data contain over 300,000 clones, more than 80% of them singletons. The CDR3 sequence is 18 residues long. Germline assignment: CDR1 MNHNY and CDR2 SVGAGI (reference sequence). The V and J ends lost 5 bases and 1 base, in that order; junction bases with no gene match: 16. The material sequenced was peripheral blood. This clonotype was obtained from a man between 18 and 35 years old who had recovered from COVID-19. The J gene is TRBJ1-1, the V gene TRBV6-6; 7 nucleotides align to TRBD1. The CDR3 is CASSHKIPGQLSNTEAFF. The DNA for the CDR3 is TGTGCCAGCAGTCATAAAATCCCGGGACAGCTCTCGAACACTGAAGCTTTCTTT.